A single sample gave rise to the 10 T cell receptor beta chains below, sequenced in a study of blood T cell repertoires in COVID-19 (dated by TCRdb to the early 2020s). The method was the immunoSEQ multiplex PCR assay. The source is immuneACCESS, and TCRdb retained only in-frame sequences with V and J called. Part of the clones is not carried over; for the studies checked, unresolved V genes explain less than half of this, and the remainder is unexplained. This sample holds 75,000 to 95,000 clones; roughly nine tenths were observed only once. Less than 6.5% of the sample goes to the ten largest clones. The sequenced material came from peripheral blood. Every receptor here comes from a man aged 60-69 years with acute or convalescent COVID-19.

The genes are TRBV19 and TRBJ2-2; D call uncertain. The germline gives CDR1 LNHDA, CDR2 SQIVND (reference sequence). The CDR3 is 13 amino acids. V shed 1 base and J shed 8 bases, with 8 bases lying between them. The CDR3 loop is CASSIVLLGELFF. The CDR3 DNA reads TGTGCCAGTAGTATAGTCCTCTTAGGGGAGCTGTTTTTT.

This chain joins TRBV12-2 and TRBJ2-5; whether TRBD1, the table's D call, matches the DNA was not checked. TRBV12-2 constitutes a pseudogene. The CDR3 spans 14 residues. CDR3 protein: CASRTVGLEETQYF. The CDR3 coding sequence is TGTGCAAGTCGGACTGTGGGGCTCGAAGAGACCCAGTACTTC.

V gene TRBV21-1 combines with J gene TRBJ2-5; no check of the table's D call, TRBD2, against the DNA was made. TRBV21-1 is a recognized pseudogene. The CDR3 has 12 residues. Here the CDR3 DNA reads TGTGCCAGCAGCAAAAGGAGGGAGACCCAGTACTTC. It encodes CASSKRRETQYF.

The rearrangement links TRBV10-3 to TRBJ1-3, with D perhaps matching TRBD1 (5 bases). The CDR3 runs to 18 residues. Per germline, CDR1 ENHRY and CDR2 SYGVKD. Trimming took 3 bases from V and 2 from J, leaving 20 bases between them. The CDR3 DNA follows: TGTGCCATCAGTGACCCGGGGGATGGGGTGTCTGCTGGAAACACCATATATTTT. It translates to CAISDPGDGVSAGNTIYF.

This clone has only one observation. CDR3 sequence reads: CAITSQGGINEAFF. The CDR3 DNA reads as TGTGCCATCACATCACAGGGTGGAATTAATGAAGCTTTCTTT. This sequence joins TRBV10-3 and TRBJ1-1; tentative D call: TRBD1 (6 bases). Germline CDR1 ENHRY, CDR2 SYGVKD. Trimming removed 7 bases at V and 7 bases at J, with 19 bases between. This CDR3 comprises 14 residues.

CDR3 protein: CASSATGTYGYTF. The CDR3 DNA follows: TGTGCCAGCAGTGCAACAGGGACCTATGGCTACACCTTC. The chain uses TRBV2 and TRBJ1-2; a possible D gene is TRBD1 (6 bases). V was clipped by 4 bases and J by 4 bases, with 10 bases between them. CDR3 length equals 13 residues. The germline V gene has CDR1 SNHLY and CDR2 FYNNEI.

CDR3 sequence reads: CASSPGRGYGGELFF. CDR3 DNA: TGTGCCAGCAGCCCTGGCAGGGGGTATGGCGGGGAGCTGTTTTTT. The chain carries TRBV5-4 and TRBJ2-2; TRBD1 matches at 7 bases. Germline CDR1 SGHNT, CDR2 YYREEE (reference sequence). J gave up 7 bases and V 4 bases, and 10 bases lay outside the gene matches. The length of the CDR3 is 15 residues. Supplemented by reference TRBV5-4 and TRBJ2-2, the full variable domain reads ETGVTQSPTHLIKTRGQQVTLRCSSQSGHNTVSWYQQALGQGPQFIFQYYREEENGRGNFPPRFSGLQFPNYSSELNVNALELDDSALYLCASSPGRGYGGELFFGEGSRLTVL.

This sequence joins TRBV14 and TRBJ2-6; D possibly corresponds to TRBD1 (5 bases). This CDR3 is 17 amino acids long. The germline V gene has CDR1 SGHDN and CDR2 FVKESK. V lost 0 bases and J lost 0, with 9 bases in between. The CDR3 nucleotides are TGTGCCAGCAGCCAAGATGGGGCATACTCTGGGGCCAACGTCCTGACTTTC. Translation: CASSQDGAYSGANVLTF.

The CDR3 spells CASSQELEGTGYTF. CDR3 DNA: TGCGCCAGCAGCCAAGAATTGGAGGGGACTGGCTACACCTTC. This chain uses TRBV4-3 with TRBJ1-2, with D tentatively TRBD1 (5 bases). This CDR3 is 14 amino acids long. V gave up 0 bases and J gave up 7 bases, with 12 bases separating them. CDR1 LGHNA and CDR2 YSLEER come from the germline V gene.

The sample holds a few counts of this clone. The gene calls are TRBV2 and TRBJ1-5; 8 bases line up with TRBD1. The CDR3 extends over 14 amino acids. V was clipped by 6 bases and J by 1 base; unmatched bases: 2. Germline V gene lookup returns CDR1 SNHLY and CDR2 FYNNEI. For the CDR3, the DNA is TGTGCCAGCAGCGGACAGGGCAGCAATCAGCCCCAGCATTTT. It yields the protein CASSGQGSNQPQHF.